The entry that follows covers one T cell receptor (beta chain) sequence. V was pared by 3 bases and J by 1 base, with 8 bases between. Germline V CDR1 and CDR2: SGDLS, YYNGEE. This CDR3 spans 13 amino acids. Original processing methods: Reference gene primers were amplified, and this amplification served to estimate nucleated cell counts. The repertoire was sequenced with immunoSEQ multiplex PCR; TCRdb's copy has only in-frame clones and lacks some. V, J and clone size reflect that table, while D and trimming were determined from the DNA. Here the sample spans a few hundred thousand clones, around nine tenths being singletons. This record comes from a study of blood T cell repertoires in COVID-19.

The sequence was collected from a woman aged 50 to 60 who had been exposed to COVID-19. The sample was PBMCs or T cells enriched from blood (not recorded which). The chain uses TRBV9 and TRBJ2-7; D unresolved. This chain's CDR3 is CASSAPESYEQYF. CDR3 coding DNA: TGTGCCAGCAGCGCTCCTGAGTCCTACGAGCAGTACTTC.